This T cell receptor (beta chain) was observed in a study of molecular identifiers for immune sequencing clone quantification. The germline V and J ends were trimmed by 4 bases and 3 bases, with 29 bases remaining between them. The CDR3 has 19 residues. Germline V gene sequence: CDR1 SGHDT, CDR2 YYEEEE. This clonotype was seen more than once but under ten times. In TCRdb, the PCR reads were re-called with MiXCR into one record per CDR3 protein. This sample has approximately 90,000 distinct CDR3 sequences; 20% to 30% occur once, and the top ten carry around 1%. The source is a human donor in good health. Some libraries in this study had Jurkat cell RNA spiked in. Sequenced input: naive CD8+ T cells from blood, with Jurkat cell RNA spiked in. Subset denoted: FACS-sorted CD8+CD4-CCR7+CD45RA+ naive T cells. The chain recombines TRBV5-6 with TRBJ2-7; possibly TRBD2 for D (9 bases). The CDR3 nucleotides read TGTGCCAGCAGCGCGGACAGGGAACTAGCGGGCGGCACACTCTACGAGCAGTACTTC. As protein: CASSADRELAGGTLYEQYF.